This passage covers 23 T cell receptor beta chains from one sample sequenced in a study of breast tumors, draining lymph nodes, adjacent tissues. One entry per CDR3 protein results from TCRdb running MiXCR on the multiplex PCR reads. The sample shows some 53,000 distinct CDR3 sequences, around 40% of them seen only once. The sequenced sample consisted of breast tumor tissue. These receptors originate from a female donor with breast cancer. Some clones in this sample may be carry-over from other donors' samples.

The chain couples TRBV12-3 or TRBV12-4 to TRBJ1-3; a possible D gene is TRBD1 (5 bases). The CDR3 has 12 amino acids. V was clipped by 6 bases and J by 13 bases, with 16 bases between them. CDR3 DNA sequence: TGTGCCAGCAGGGCCGGGGCGTGGGAGATATATTTT. Translated, it gives CASRAGAWEIYF.

V and J are TRBV7-9 and TRBJ1-5; D is ambiguous. V gave up 6 bases and J gave up 14 bases, with 17 bases separating them. This CDR3 contains 12 residues. Germline CDR1 reads SEHNR; CDR2 reads FQNEAQ (reference sequence). The CDR3 DNA is TGTGCCAGCAGTCAAGGCCTCTCCTACGAGCATTTT. Translating gives CASSQGLSYEHF.

The rearrangement links TRBV19 to TRBJ2-3, with 8 bases identical to TRBD2. V shed 4 bases and J 4 bases; nucleotides not matched to a gene: 4. Per the germline V gene, CDR1 is LNHDA and CDR2 is SQIVND (reference sequence). This CDR3 has 14 amino acids. CDR3 residues: CASSKRREADTQYF. As DNA, the CDR3 is TGTGCCAGTAGTAAAAGGCGGGAGGCAGATACGCAGTATTTT.

A word on this clonotype: Its ends do not fully match the called genes, so a read error is possible. The V gene is TRBV12-3 or TRBV12-4, the J gene TRBJ1-3; D unresolved. This CDR3 has 13 residues. In DNA form, the CDR3 reads TGTGTCAGCAGTTCCCAAGCTGGAAACACCATACATTTT. Protein sequence: CVSSSQAGNTIHF.

This clonotype appeared many times. This sequence joins TRBV28 and TRBJ2-7; D unclear. CDR1 is MDHEN and CDR2 is SYDVKM in the germline V gene. Trimming took off 5 bases at V and 0 bases at J, with 14 bases between the two ends. The CDR3 spans 15 residues. The CDR3 is CASSPRQTYSYEQYF. DNA for the CDR3: TGTGCCAGCAGTCCAAGACAAACCTACTCCTACGAGCAGTACTTC.

At least ten counts were recorded for this clonotype. The chain uses TRBV10-3 and TRBJ2-7, with D unclear. The germline V gene has CDR1 ENHRY and CDR2 SYGVKD. V lost 4 bases, J lost 2 bases, and 6 bases lay in between. The CDR3 runs 12 residues. The CDR3 nucleotides read TGTGCCATCAGTGGAACTGCCTACGAGCAGTACTTC. Encoded protein: CAISGTAYEQYF.

This chain connects TRBV4-3 to TRBJ2-2; D might be TRBD1 (5 bases). The CDR3 loop spans 14 amino acids. The germline V and J ends were trimmed by 1 base and 6 bases, with 9 bases remaining between them. Germline V gene lookup returns CDR1 LGHNA and CDR2 YSLEER. CDR3 amino acids: CASSQVRGAGELFF. CDR3 sequence (DNA): TGCGCCAGCAGCCAAGTAAGGGGTGCCGGGGAGCTGTTTTTT.

The gene calls are TRBV6-5 and TRBJ2-1, with 12 bases identical to TRBD2. CDR1 is MNHEY and CDR2 is SVGAGI in the germline V gene. This CDR3 has 17 residues. The ends lost 5 bases at V and 7 bases at J; junction bases unmatched: 12. DNA of the CDR3: TGTGCCAGCAGTCCCCAAAGACTAGCGGGAGCACGTAATGAGCAGTTCTTC. This codes for CASSPQRLAGARNEQFF.

This clonotype came up many times. The gene calls are TRBV3-1 and TRBJ2-3, with D tentatively TRBD2 (5 bases). Trimming removed 4 bases from V and 3 bases from J, with 20 bases in between. The germline gives CDR1 LGHDT, CDR2 YNNKEL (reference sequence). The CDR3 covers 17 residues. CDR3 sequence: CASSRTRVAHMTDTQYF. The CDR3 DNA sequence: TGTGCCAGCAGCCGAACTAGGGTAGCACACATGACAGATACGCAGTATTTT.

This clonotype was counted many times. V and J are TRBV12-3 or TRBV12-4 and TRBJ1-2; 7 bases agree with TRBD1. The J segment lost 5 bases and the V segment lost 6 bases, leaving 3 bases of the junction unmatched. CDR3 size: 12 residues. The CDR3 nucleotides read TGTGCCAGCAGAGTGACAGGGTATGGCTACACCTTC. Its translation is CASRVTGYGYTF.

This clonotype appeared many times. The genes are TRBV11-2 and TRBJ1-6; D uncertain. Per the germline V gene, CDR1 is SGHAT and CDR2 is FQNNGV. There are 15 residues in the CDR3. The V and J ends lost 6 bases and 8 bases respectively, with 17 bases between them. Here the CDR3 reads CASSSAAVFDSPLHF. The DNA for the CDR3 is TGTGCCAGCAGTTCCGCCGCGGTTTTCGATTCACCCCTCCACTTT.

This clonotype was picked up many times. The rearrangement uses TRBV2 and TRBJ2-3, with D tentatively TRBD1 (6 bases). CDR1 and CDR2 (germline): SNHLY, FYNNEI. CDR3 length: 15 residues. V was trimmed by 2 bases and J by 4 bases, leaving 13 bases between them. For the CDR3, the DNA is TGTGCCAGCAGTGAACAGGGGAGTTATGCAGATACGCAGTATTTT. Translated: CASSEQGSYADTQYF.

This clonotype is a singleton in its sample. The rearrangement joins TRBV11-2 to TRBJ2-7; perhaps TRBD2 as D (5 bases). V was pared by 3 bases and J by 0 bases, with 12 bases between. The CDR3 is 15 amino acids. Germline V CDR1 and CDR2: SGHAT, FQNNGV. CDR3 region: CASSLEVRNSYEQYV. As DNA, the CDR3 is TGTGCCAGCAGCTTGGAGGTCCGAAACTCCTACGAGCAGTACGTC.

The sample holds many counts of this clonotype. J is TRBJ1-2 and V is TRBV20-1; TRBD1 matches 7 bases. CDR3 length equals 14 residues. The V gene's germline CDR1 is DFQATT and CDR2 SNEGSKA (reference sequence). After removal of 5 bases from V and 3 bases from J, the junction contained 9 bases not matched to a gene. As DNA, the CDR3 is TGCAGTGCTCCCGAGTCAGGGGGTTACTATGGCTACACCTTC. It is translated as CSAPESGGYYGYTF.

V and J are TRBV10-3 and TRBJ2-6; D tentatively fits TRBD1 or TRBD2 (7 bases each). Germline V gives CDR1 ENHRY, CDR2 SYGVKD. The CDR3 sequence is 19 residues long. V shed 0 bases and J shed 1 base, with 16 bases lying between them. The DNA for the CDR3 is TGTGCCATCAGTGAGTCGATCCAGGGGGGGGGATCTGGGGCCAACGTCCTGACTTTC. This codes for CAISESIQGGGSGANVLTF.

This clonotype has ten or more counts. The V gene is TRBV20-1, the J gene TRBJ2-3; a weak D match, TRBD2 (5 bases). Germline V gene data show CDR1 as DFQATT and CDR2 as SNEGSKA (reference sequence). The CDR3 spans 20 residues. V was clipped by 0 bases and J by 7 bases, with 32 bases between them. For the CDR3, the DNA is TGCAGTGCTAGAGATCGAGCCCCCCGGGGTTTGGGAGTTCATCGGAATACGCAGTATTTT. Its protein is CSARDRAPRGLGVHRNTQYF.

This clonotype was observed at least ten times. The CDR3 DNA is TGTGCCAGCGGGAGAGTCGAGCAGTTCTTC. Translation: CASGRVEQFF. The V gene is TRBV27, the J gene TRBJ2-1; weak D call: TRBD2 (5 bases). Germline loops: CDR1 MNHEY, CDR2 SMNVEV (reference sequence). Trimming took off 8 bases at V and 10 bases at J, with 9 bases between the two ends. This CDR3 region has 10 residues.

The genes are TRBV12-3 or TRBV12-4 and TRBJ2-1; 16 positions agree with TRBD2. V trimming: 6 bases; J trimming: 9 bases; junction bases outside the gene matches: 5. This CDR3 has 15 residues. CDR3: CASRSGTSGRVEQFF. The CDR3 DNA is TGTGCCAGCAGATCCGGGACTAGCGGGAGGGTTGAGCAGTTCTTC.

This clonotype was recorded many times. A read error is possible here, since a much larger clone lies one base away. The chain combines TRBV20-1 with TRBJ1-2; possibly TRBD1 for D (6 bases). Germline-derived CDR1 and CDR2 are DFQATT and SNEGSKA (reference sequence). Trimming removed 2 bases at V and 0 bases at J, with 19 bases between. The CDR3 is 17 amino acids. CDR3 coding DNA: TGCAGTGCTAGACCCCTGGCCGGGGGGCCCCCTAACTATGGCTACACCTTC. It specifies CSARPLAGGPPNYGYTF.

In this sample, this clonotype turned up many times. V and J are TRBV7-3 and TRBJ2-3; no definite D call. This CDR3 region has 16 residues. The V gene lost 1 base and the J gene lost 0 bases, with 11 bases spanning the gap. Germline CDR1 and CDR2: SGHTA and FQGTGA. The CDR3: CASSLSPTPSTDTQYF. The CDR3 bases are TGTGCCAGCAGCTTAAGTCCCACACCTAGCACAGATACGCAGTATTTT.

This clonotype was picked up many times. This CDR3 is CASSFGTGNQPQHF. CDR3 DNA: TGTGCCAGCAGCTTCGGGACGGGCAATCAGCCCCAGCATTTT. The chain couples TRBV5-4 to TRBJ1-5; D is perhaps TRBD1 (5 bases). Trimming pared 2 bases from V and 2 bases from J, leaving 8 bases between. The length of the CDR3 is 14 residues. Germline CDR1 reads SGHNT; CDR2 reads YYREEE (reference sequence).

The sample holds many counts of this clonotype. The chain recombines TRBV28 with TRBJ1-2; D perhaps matches TRBD1 (6 bases). Trimming removed 5 bases at V and 6 bases at J, with 16 bases between. This CDR3 region has 14 residues. Germline assignment: CDR1 MDHEN and CDR2 SYDVKM. For the CDR3, the DNA is TGTGCCAGCAGTGGCGGGACACGGCTTCATGGCTACACCTTC. It translates to CASSGGTRLHGYTF.

This clonotype was seen repeatedly, ten times or more. The rearrangement uses TRBV5-1 and TRBJ2-7; the match to TRBD1 covers 7 bases. Trimming took 4 bases from V and 9 from J; bases not matched to a gene: 13. Germline loops: CDR1 SGHRS, CDR2 YFSETQ. The CDR3 loop spans 14 amino acids. The chain's CDR3 is CASSPEVRGKGQYF. The DNA for the CDR3 is TGCGCCAGCAGCCCCGAGGTCAGGGGGAAGGGGCAGTACTTC. The variable domain in full, with the rest retrieved from reference TRBV5-1 and TRBJ2-7, is KAGVTQTPRYLIKTRGQQVTLSCSPISGHRSVSWYQQTPGQGLQFLFEYFSETQRNKGNFPGRFSGRQFSNSRSEMNVSTLELGDSALYLCASSPEVRGKGQYFGPGTRLTVT.